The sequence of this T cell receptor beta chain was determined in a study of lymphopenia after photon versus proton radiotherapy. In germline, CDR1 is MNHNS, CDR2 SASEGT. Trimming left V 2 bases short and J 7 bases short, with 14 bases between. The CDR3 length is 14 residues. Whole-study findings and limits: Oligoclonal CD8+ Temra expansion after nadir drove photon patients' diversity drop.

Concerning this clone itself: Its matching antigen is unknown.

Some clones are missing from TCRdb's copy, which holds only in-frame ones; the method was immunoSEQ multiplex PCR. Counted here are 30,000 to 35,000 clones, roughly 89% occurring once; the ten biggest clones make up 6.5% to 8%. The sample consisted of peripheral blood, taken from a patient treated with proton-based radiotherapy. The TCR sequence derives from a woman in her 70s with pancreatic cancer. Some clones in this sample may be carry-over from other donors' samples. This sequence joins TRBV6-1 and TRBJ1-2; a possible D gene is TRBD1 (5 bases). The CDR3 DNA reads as TGTGCCAGCAGTGAATTGGGGGATTCGGCTGGCTACACCTTC. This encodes CASSELGDSAGYTF.